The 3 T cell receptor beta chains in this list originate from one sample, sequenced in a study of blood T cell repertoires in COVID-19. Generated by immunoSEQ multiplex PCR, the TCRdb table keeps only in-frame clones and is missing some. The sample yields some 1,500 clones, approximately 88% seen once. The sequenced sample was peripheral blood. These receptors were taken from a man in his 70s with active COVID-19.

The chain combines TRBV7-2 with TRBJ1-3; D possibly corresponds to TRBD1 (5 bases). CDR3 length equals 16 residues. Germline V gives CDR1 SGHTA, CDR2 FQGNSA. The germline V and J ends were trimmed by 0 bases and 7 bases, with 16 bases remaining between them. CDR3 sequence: CASSLAAGMRGNTIYF. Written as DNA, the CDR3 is TGTGCCAGCAGCTTAGCGGCAGGGATGCGTGGGAACACCATATATTTT. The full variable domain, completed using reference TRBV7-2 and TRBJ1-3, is GAGVSQSPSNKVTEKGKDVELRCDPISGHTALYWYRQSLGQGLEFLIYFQGNSAPDKSGLPSDRFSAERTGGSVSTLTIQRTQQEDSAVYLCASSLAAGMRGNTIYFGEGSWLTVV.

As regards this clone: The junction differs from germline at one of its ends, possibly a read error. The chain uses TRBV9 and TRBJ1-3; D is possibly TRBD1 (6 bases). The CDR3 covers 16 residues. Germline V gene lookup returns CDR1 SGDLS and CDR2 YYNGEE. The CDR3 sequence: CASSLETGFSGNTIYF. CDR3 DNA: TGTGCCAGCAGCCTAGAGACAGGTTTCTCTGGGAACACCATATATTTT. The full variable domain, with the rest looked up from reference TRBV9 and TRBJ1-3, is DSGVTQTPKHLITATGQRVTLRCSPRSGDLSVYWYQQSLDQGLQFLIQYYNGEERAKGNILERFSAQQFPDLHSELNLSSLELGDSALYFCASSLETGFSGNTIYFGEGSWLTVV.

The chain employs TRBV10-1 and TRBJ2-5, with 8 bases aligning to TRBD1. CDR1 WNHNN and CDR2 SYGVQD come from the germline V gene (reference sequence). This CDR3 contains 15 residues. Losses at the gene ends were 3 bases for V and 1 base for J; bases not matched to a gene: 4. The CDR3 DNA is TGCGCCAGCAGTGAAATGACAGGGGTCCAAGAGACCCAGTACTTC. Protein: CASSEMTGVQETQYF.